The 10 T cell receptor beta chains below all came from one sample that was sequenced in a study of T cell responses to AZD1222 COVID-19 vaccine. Data came from immunoSEQ multiplex PCR; TCRdb stores just in-frame clones and leaves some out. This sample yields some 170,000 clones, of which 85% to 95% are seen a single time; about 4.6% belongs to the top ten. Sequences were derived from peripheral blood, sampled 28 days after the second AZD1222 dose. The source is an adult who received the AZD1222 COVID-19 vaccine.

The V gene is TRBV27, the J gene TRBJ2-7; D is tentatively TRBD1 or TRBD2 (7 bases each). V lost 5 bases, J lost 3 bases, and 17 bases lay in between. From germline, CDR1 is MNHEY and CDR2 SMNVEV (reference sequence). CDR3 length equals 15 residues. CDR3 amino acids: CASSHDREGNYEQYF. The DNA of the CDR3 is TGTGCCAGCAGTCATGACAGGGAGGGGAACTACGAGCAGTACTTC.

The chain uses TRBV6-2 or TRBV6-3 and TRBJ1-2; 9 bases are shared with TRBD1. The V gene's germline CDR1 is MNHEY and CDR2 SVGEGT. The CDR3 has 15 amino acids. Trimming cost V 4 bases and J 7 bases; bases outside gene matches: 10. This CDR3 is CASSSTGTGRGGYTF. The CDR3 region has the DNA TGTGCCAGCAGTTCAACCGGGACAGGGCGGGGTGGCTACACCTTC.

This clone occurred a few times. The chain employs TRBV27 and TRBJ1-6; 7 bases line up with TRBD1. CDR3 length: 13 amino acids. V was clipped by 3 bases and J by 9 bases; unmatched bases: 2. From germline, CDR1 is MNHEY and CDR2 SMNVEV (reference sequence). CDR3 in DNA: TGTGCCAGCAGTTTTAACAGGGGTTCACCCCTCCACTTT. As protein: CASSFNRGSPLHF.

This chain connects TRBV10-3 to TRBJ2-3, with D unclear. Trimming shortened V by 3 bases and J by 8 bases, and 12 bases separated the two germline ends. The CDR3 runs 13 residues. Germline-derived CDR1 and CDR2 are ENHRY and SYGVKD. The CDR3 DNA is TGTGCCATCAGTGACCGGGTCGCAGGTACGCAGTATTTT. The encoded protein is CAISDRVAGTQYF.

V usage is TRBV4-1 and J usage is TRBJ2-1; D uncertain. Germline V gene data show CDR1 as MGHRA and CDR2 as YSYEKL. The CDR3 runs to 14 residues. V lost 0 bases and J lost 4, with 7 bases in between. CDR3 protein: CASSQEALYNEQFF. The CDR3, as DNA: TGCGCCAGCAGCCAAGAGGCACTGTACAATGAGCAGTTCTTC.

This clone was seen once. The genes are TRBV7-3 and TRBJ1-2; no firm D call. This CDR3 is built from 14 residues. In germline, CDR1 is SGHTA, CDR2 FQGTGA. Deletions cut 0 bases from V and 3 bases from J, with 8 bases between. The CDR3 nucleotides read TGTGCCAGCAGCTTAACTGGGGTTGACTATGGCTACACCTTC. Translating gives CASSLTGVDYGYTF.

The chain employs TRBV11-2 and TRBJ2-7; TRBD1 aligns across 8 bases. With V trimmed by 5 bases and J by 3 bases, 9 bases remained unmatched. Per germline, CDR1 SGHAT and CDR2 FQNNGV. The CDR3 sequence is 15 residues long. The CDR3 bases are TGTGCCAGCAGCGATGGACAGGGAACTTTCTACGAGCAGTACTTC. It codes for CASSDGQGTFYEQYF.

The chain links TRBV12-5 to TRBJ2-2, with TRBD1 identical over 7 bases. There are 18 residues in the CDR3. CDR1 is LGHNT, CDR2 FRNRAP, per germline. The J segment lost 0 bases and the V segment lost 4 bases, leaving 11 bases of the junction unmatched. CDR3 in amino acids: CASGSGTASLANTGELFF. The CDR3 nucleotides read TGTGCTAGTGGTTCCGGGACAGCCTCCCTCGCGAACACCGGGGAGCTGTTTTTT. The variable domain in full, with the rest retrieved from reference TRBV12-5 and TRBJ2-2, is DARVTQTPRHKVTEMGQEVTMRCQPILGHNTVFWYRQTMMQGLELLAYFRNRAPLDDSGMPKDRFSAEMPDATLATLKIQPSEPRDSAVYFCASGSGTASLANTGELFFGEGSRLTVL.

The chain links TRBV29-1 to TRBJ2-3; 8 bases line up with TRBD2. The V gene's germline CDR1 is SQVTM and CDR2 ANQGSEA. With 3 bases clipped from V and 5 bases from J, the junction kept 10 bases outside the gene matches. This CDR3 spans 15 amino acids. CDR3 protein: CSVEGSGTRGDTQYF. The CDR3 coding sequence is TGCAGCGTTGAGGGTAGCGGGACGCGGGGAGATACGCAGTATTTT.

This chain uses TRBV6-2 or TRBV6-3 with TRBJ2-7; 9 bases are a match to TRBD2. CDR3 size: 15 residues. The germline gives CDR1 MNHEY, CDR2 SVGEGT. Trimming took 4 bases from V and 4 from J; bases not matched to a gene: 8. The CDR3 nucleotides are TGTGCCAGCAGTTCTTTTACTAGCGGGCGATACGAGCAGTACTTC. Amino acid sequence: CASSSFTSGRYEQYF.